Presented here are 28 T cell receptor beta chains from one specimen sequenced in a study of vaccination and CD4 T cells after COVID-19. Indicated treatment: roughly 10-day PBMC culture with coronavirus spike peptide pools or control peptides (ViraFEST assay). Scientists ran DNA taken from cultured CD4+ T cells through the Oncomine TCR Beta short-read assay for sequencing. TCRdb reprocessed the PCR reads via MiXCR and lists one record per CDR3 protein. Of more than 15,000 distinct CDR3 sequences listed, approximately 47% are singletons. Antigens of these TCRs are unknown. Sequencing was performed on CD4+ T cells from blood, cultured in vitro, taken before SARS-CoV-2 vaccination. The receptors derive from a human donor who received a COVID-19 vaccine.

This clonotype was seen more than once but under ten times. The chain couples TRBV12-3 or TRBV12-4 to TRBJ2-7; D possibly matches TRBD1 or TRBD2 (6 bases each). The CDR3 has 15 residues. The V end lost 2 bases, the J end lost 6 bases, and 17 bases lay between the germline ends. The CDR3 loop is CASSLPEGVRGEQYF. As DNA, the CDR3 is TGTGCCAGCAGTTTACCGGAGGGGGTAAGAGGCGAGCAGTACTTC.

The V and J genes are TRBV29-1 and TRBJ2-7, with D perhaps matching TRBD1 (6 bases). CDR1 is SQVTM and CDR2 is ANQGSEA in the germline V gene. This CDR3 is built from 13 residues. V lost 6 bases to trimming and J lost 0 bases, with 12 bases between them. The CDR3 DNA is TGCAGCGTCGCACAGGGAATCTCCTACGAGCAGTACTTC. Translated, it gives CSVAQGISYEQYF.

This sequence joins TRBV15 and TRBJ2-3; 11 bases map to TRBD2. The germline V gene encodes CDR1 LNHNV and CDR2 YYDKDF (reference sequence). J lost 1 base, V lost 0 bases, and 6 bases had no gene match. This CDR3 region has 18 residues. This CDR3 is CATSRDTGLADGTDTQYF. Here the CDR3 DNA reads TGTGCCACCAGCAGAGATACGGGACTAGCGGACGGCACAGATACGCAGTATTTT.

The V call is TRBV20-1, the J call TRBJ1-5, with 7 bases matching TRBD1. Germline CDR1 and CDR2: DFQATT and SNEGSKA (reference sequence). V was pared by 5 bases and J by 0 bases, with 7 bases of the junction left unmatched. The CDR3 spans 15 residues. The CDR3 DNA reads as TGCAGTGCTCCCGGGACAGATTATAGCAATCAGCCCCAGCATTTT. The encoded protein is CSAPGTDYSNQPQHF.

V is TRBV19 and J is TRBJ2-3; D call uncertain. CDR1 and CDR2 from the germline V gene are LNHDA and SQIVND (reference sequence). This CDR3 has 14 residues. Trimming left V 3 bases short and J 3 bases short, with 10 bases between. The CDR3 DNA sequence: TGTGCCAGTAGTATCGATGGTGCGACAGATACGCAGTATTTT. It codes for CASSIDGATDTQYF. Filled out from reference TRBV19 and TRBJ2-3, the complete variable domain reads DGGITQSPKYLFRKEGQNVTLSCEQNLNHDAMYWYRQDPGQGLRLIYYSQIVNDFQKGDIAEGYSVSREKKESFPLTVTSAQKNPTAFYLCASSIDGATDTQYFGPGTRLTVL.

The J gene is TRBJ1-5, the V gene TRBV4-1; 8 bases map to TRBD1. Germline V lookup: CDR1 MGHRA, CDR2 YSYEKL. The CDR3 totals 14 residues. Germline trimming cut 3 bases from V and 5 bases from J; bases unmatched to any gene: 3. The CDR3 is CASSHDRGDQPQHF. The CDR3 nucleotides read TGCGCCAGCAGCCACGACAGGGGAGATCAGCCCCAGCATTTT.

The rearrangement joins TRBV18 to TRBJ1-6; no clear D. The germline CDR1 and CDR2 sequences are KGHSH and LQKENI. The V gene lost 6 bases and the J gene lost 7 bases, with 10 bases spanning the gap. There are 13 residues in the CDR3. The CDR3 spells CASSPAPNSPLHF. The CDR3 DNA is TGTGCCAGCTCCCCCGCCCCAAATTCACCCCTCCACTTT.

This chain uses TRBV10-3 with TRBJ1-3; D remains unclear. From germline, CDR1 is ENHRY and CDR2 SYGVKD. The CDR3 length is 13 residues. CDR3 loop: CGGRADSGNTIYF. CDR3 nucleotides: TGTGGGGGTCGGGCAGACTCTGGAAACACCATATATTTT.

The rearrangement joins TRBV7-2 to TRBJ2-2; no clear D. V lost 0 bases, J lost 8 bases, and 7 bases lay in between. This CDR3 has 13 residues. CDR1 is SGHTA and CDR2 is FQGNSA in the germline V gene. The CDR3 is CASSLAGSGELFF. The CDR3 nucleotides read TGTGCCAGCAGCTTAGCGGGATCAGGGGAGCTGTTTTTT.

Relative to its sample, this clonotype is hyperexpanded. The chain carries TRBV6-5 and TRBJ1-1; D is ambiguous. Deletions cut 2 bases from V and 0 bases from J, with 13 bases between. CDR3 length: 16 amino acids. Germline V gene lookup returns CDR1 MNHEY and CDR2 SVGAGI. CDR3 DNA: TGTGCCAGCAGTTACGGTTTCGGGCAGCTGAACACTGAAGCTTTCTTT. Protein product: CASSYGFGQLNTEAFF.

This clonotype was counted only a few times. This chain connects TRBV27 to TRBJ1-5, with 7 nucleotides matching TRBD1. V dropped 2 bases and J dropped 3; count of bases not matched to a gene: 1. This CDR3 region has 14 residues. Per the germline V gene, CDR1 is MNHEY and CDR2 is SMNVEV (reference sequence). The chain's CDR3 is CASSLRGPNQPQHF. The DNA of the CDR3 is TGTGCCAGCAGTTTAAGGGGGCCCAATCAGCCCCAGCATTTT.

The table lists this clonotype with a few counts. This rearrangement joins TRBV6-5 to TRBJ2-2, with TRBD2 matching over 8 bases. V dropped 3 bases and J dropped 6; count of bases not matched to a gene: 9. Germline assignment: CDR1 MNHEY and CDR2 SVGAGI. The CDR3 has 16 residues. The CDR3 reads CASSYTWTSSPGELFF. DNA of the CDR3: TGTGCCAGCAGTTATACTTGGACTAGCAGTCCCGGGGAGCTGTTTTTT.

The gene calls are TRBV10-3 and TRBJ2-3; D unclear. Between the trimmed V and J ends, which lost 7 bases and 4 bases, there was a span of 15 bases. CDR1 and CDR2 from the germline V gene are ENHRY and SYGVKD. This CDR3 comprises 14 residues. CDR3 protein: CAIKPSGPADTQYF. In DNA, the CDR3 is TGTGCCATCAAGCCCTCCGGGCCCGCAGATACGCAGTATTTT.

The CDR3 region is CSARGVTGGSEAFF. The CDR3 region has the DNA TGCAGTGCTAGAGGTGTGACAGGGGGGTCTGAAGCTTTCTTT. The V and J genes are TRBV20-1 and TRBJ1-1; TRBD1 aligns across 9 bases. Unmatched junction bases numbered 6, after V lost 1 base and J lost 6 bases. Germline V gene sequence: CDR1 DFQATT, CDR2 SNEGSKA (reference sequence). CDR3 length equals 14 residues.

CDR3 in DNA: TGCGCCAGCAAGGAGCGGATCGGTAATTCACCCCTCCACTTT. Its translation is CASKERIGNSPLHF. J is TRBJ1-6 and V is TRBV4-1, with no clear D. Germline CDR1 is MGHRA and CDR2 is YSYEKL. Deletions cut 7 bases from V and 6 bases from J, with 13 bases between. The CDR3 contains 14 residues.

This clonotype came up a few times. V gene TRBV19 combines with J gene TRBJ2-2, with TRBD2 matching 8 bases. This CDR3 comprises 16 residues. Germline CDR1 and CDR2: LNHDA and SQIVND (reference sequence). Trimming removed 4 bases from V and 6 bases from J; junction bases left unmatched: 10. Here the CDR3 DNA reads TGTGCCAGTAGTAAGGCGGGGGGTGAATTATCCGGGGAGCTGTTTTTT. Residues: CASSKAGGELSGELFF.

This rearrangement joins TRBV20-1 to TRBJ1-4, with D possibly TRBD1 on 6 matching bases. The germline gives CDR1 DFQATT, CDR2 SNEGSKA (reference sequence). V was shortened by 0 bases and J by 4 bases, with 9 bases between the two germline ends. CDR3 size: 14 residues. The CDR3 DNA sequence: TGCAGTGCTAGAGACGGGACAAATAATGAAAAACTGTTTTTT. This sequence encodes CSARDGTNNEKLFF.

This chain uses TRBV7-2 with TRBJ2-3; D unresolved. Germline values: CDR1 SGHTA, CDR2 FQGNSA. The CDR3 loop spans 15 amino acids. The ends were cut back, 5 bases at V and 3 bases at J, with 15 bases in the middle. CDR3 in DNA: TGTGCCAGCAGCGACCCGGGCCCGAGGACAGATACGCAGTATTTT. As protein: CASSDPGPRTDTQYF.

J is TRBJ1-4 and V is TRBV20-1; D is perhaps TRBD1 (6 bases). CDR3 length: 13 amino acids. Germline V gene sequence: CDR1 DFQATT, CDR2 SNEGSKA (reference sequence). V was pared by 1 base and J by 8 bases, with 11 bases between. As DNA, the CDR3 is TGCAGTGCTAGAGCTGGGGGCCTCGAAAAACTGTTTTTT. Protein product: CSARAGGLEKLFF.

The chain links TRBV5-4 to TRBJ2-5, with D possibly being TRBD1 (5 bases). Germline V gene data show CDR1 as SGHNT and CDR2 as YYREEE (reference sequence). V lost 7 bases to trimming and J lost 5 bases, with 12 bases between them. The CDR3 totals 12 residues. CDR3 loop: CASGQGVETQYF. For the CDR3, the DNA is TGTGCCAGCGGGCAGGGCGTGGAGACCCAGTACTTC.

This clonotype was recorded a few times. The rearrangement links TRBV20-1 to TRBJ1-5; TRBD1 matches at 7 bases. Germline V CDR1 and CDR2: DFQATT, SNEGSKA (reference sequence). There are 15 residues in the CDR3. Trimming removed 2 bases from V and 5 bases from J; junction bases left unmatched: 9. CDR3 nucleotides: TGCAGTGCTAGATCCGAGACAGGGCTATATCAGCCCCAGCATTTT. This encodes CSARSETGLYQPQHF.

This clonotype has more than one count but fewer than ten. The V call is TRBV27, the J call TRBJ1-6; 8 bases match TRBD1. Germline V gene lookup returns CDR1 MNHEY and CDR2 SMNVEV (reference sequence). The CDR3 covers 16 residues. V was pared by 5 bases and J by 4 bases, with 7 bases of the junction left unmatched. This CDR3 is CASSADRGGYNSPLHF. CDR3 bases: TGTGCCAGCAGTGCCGACAGGGGAGGGTATAATTCACCCCTCCACTTT.

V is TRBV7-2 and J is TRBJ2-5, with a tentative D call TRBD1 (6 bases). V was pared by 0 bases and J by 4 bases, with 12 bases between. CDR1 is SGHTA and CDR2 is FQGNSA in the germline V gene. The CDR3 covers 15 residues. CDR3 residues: CASSLAHRASETQYF. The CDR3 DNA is TGTGCCAGCAGCTTAGCTCACAGGGCATCAGAGACCCAGTACTTC.

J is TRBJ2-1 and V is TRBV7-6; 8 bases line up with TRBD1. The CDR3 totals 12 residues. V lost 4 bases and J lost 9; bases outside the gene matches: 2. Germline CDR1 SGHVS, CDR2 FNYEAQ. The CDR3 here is CASSSQGGEQFF. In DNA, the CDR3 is TGTGCCAGCAGCTCACAGGGGGGTGAGCAGTTCTTC.

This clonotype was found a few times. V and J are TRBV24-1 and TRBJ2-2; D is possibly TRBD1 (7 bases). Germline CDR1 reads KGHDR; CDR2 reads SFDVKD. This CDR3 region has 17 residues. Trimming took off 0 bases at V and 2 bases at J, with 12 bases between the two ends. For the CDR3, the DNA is TGTGCCACCAGTGATTTGGTCCAGGGGGGAAACACCGGGGAGCTGTTTTTT. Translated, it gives CATSDLVQGGNTGELFF.

CDR3 nucleotides: TGTGCCTGGAGTGTCCCCAGGGTTGGGGGCTACACCTTC. Translation gives CAWSVPRVGGYTF. The chain combines TRBV30 with TRBJ1-2, with a tentative D call TRBD1 (5 bases). This CDR3 is 13 amino acids long. V was clipped by 0 bases and J by 8 bases, with 13 bases between them. Per germline, CDR1 GTSNPN and CDR2 SVGIG (reference sequence).

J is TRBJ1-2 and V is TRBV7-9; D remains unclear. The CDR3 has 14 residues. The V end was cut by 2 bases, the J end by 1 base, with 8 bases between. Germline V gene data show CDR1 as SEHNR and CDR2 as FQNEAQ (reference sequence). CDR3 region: CASSLMVGNYGYTF. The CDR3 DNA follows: TGTGCCAGCAGCTTAATGGTTGGTAACTATGGCTACACCTTC.

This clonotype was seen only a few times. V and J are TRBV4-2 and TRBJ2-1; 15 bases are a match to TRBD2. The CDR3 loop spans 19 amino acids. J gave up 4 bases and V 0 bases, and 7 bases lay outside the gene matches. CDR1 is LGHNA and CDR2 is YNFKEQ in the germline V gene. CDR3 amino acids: CASSQEGGLAGGRYNEQFF. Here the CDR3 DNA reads TGTGCCAGCAGCCAAGAGGGAGGACTAGCGGGGGGGCGTTACAATGAGCAGTTCTTC.